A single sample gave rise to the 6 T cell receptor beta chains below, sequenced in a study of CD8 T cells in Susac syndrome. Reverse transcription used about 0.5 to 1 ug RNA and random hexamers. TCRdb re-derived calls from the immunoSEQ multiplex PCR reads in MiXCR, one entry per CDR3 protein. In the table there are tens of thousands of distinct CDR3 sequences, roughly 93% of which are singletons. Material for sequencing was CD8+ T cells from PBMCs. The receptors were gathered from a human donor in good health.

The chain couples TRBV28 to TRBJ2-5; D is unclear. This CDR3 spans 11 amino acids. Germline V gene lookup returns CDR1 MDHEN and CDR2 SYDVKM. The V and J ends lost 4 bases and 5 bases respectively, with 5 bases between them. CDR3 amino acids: CASSSTETQYF. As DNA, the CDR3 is TGTGCCAGCAGTTCGACTGAGACCCAGTACTTC.

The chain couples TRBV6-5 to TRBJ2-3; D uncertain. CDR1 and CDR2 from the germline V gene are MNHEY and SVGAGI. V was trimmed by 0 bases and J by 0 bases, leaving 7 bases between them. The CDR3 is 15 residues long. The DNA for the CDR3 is TGTGCCAGCAGTTACTCCATAGGTAGCACAGATACGCAGTATTTT. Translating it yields CASSYSIGSTDTQYF.

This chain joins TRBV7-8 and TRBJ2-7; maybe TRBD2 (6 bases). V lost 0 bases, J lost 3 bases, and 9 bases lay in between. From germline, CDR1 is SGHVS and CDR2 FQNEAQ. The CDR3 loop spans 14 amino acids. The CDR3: CASSLAPSDYEQYF. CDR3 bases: TGTGCCAGCAGCTTAGCGCCTAGCGACTACGAGCAGTACTTC.

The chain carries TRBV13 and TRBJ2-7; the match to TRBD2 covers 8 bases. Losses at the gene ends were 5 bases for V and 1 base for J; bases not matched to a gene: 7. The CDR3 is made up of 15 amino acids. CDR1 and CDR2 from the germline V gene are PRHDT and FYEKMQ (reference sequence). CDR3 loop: CASSDREGISYEQYF. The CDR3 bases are TGTGCCAGCAGCGACCGGGAGGGAATTTCCTACGAGCAGTACTTC.

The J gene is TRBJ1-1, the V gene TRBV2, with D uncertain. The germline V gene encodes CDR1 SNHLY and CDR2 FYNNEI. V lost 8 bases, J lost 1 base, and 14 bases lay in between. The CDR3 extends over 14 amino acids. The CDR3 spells CASRAAISNTEAFF. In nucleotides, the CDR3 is TGTGCCAGCCGGGCCGCCATCTCGAACACTGAAGCTTTCTTT.

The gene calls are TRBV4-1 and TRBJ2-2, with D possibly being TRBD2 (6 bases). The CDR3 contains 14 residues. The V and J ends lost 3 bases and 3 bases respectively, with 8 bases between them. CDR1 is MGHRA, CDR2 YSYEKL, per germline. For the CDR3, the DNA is TGCGCCAGCAGCCACCCGGGGGACACCGGGGAGCTGTTTTTT. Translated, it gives CASSHPGDTGELFF.